This is a list of T cell receptor beta chains from one sample in a study of blood T cell repertoires in COVID-19. Libraries were prepared by immunoSEQ multiplex PCR; TCRdb keeps only in-frame clonotypes and omits some of them. The profile shows about 170,000 clones, around 87% of them singletons. Sequencing input: peripheral blood. These receptors were obtained from a man between 18 and 29 years old with active or convalescent COVID-19. The CDR3 runs from the conserved cysteine through the conserved F or W. D genes are given only for firm matches. The size field is filled for only some rows; it gives once, few, many or a size class.

>TRBJ1-1|.|TRBV10-3|.
CAISEWRIRDTEAFF
TGTGCCATCAGTGAGTGGCGGATCCGAGACACTGAAGCTTTCTTT
>TRBJ2-1|.|TRBV27|.
CASSVDYNNEQFF
TGTGCCAGCAGTGTCGACTATAACAATGAGCAGTTCTTC
>TRBJ2-5|.|TRBV10-1|TRBD1
CASSESDRDWVETQYF
TGCGCCAGCAGTGAGTCTGACAGGGATTGGGTGGAGACCCAGTACTTC
>TRBJ1-6|.|TRBV6-5|.
CASSYSRAGGDSPLHF
TGTGCCAGCAGTTACTCGAGAGCGGGAGGGGATTCACCCCTCCACTTT
>TRBJ2-2|.|TRBV11-2|.
CASSLAEAVNTGELFF
TGTGCCAGCAGCTTAGCCGAGGCAGTAAACACCGGGGAGCTGTTTTTT
>TRBJ1-2|few|TRBV12-3/TRBV12-4|.
CASSAQDNYGYTF
TGTGCCAGCAGTGCCCAGGATAACTATGGCTACACCTTC
>TRBJ1-2|once|TRBV27|.
CASSLTAGRYNGYTF
TGTGCCAGCAGTTTAACCGCAGGAAGGTACAATGGCTACACCTTC
>TRBJ2-3|.|TRBV19|TRBD2
CASSRASGMTRTDTQYF
TGTGCCAGTAGCCGGGCTAGCGGGATGACACGCACAGATACGCAGTATTTT
>TRBJ1-3|.|TRBV2|.
CASQGQSSGNTIYF
TGTGCCAGCCAGGGGCAGAGCTCTGGAAACACCATATATTTT
>TRBJ1-6|.|TRBV29-1|TRBD1
CSVTGGGRISPLHF
TGCAGCGTTACAGGGGGCGGGCGGATTTCACCCCTCCACTTT
>TRBJ2-2|.|TRBV24-1|TRBD1
CATSDLQTRGPTNTGELFF
TGTGCCACCAGTGATTTGCAGACGAGGGGGCCCACGAACACCGGGGAGCTGTTTTTT
>TRBJ2-2|.|TRBV4-3|.
CASSPSSELYTGELFF
TGCGCCAGCAGCCCTTCTAGCGAGTTGTACACCGGGGAGCTGTTTTTT
>TRBJ2-3|.|TRBV12-3/TRBV12-4|.
CASTPRADTQYF
TGTGCCAGCACCCCTCGGGCAGATACGCAGTATTTT
>TRBJ1-2|.|TRBV11-2|TRBD1
CASSLGTGSIYGYTF
TGTGCCAGCAGCTTAGGGACAGGGTCGATCTATGGCTACACCTTC
>TRBJ2-3|.|TRBV7-2|.
CASSPGGISVGDTQYF
TGTGCCAGCAGCCCGGGCGGGATCAGCGTAGGGGATACGCAGTATTTT
>TRBJ2-1|.|TRBV24-1|TRBD2
CATGLAGYNEQFF
TGTGCCACCGGACTAGCGGGTTACAATGAGCAGTTCTTC
>TRBJ2-7|once|TRBV12-3/TRBV12-4|TRBD1
CASSYRGLNEQYF
TGTGCCAGCAGCTACAGGGGTCTAAACGAGCAGTACTTC
>TRBJ2-7|.|TRBV5-4|.
CASSRFGLALDEQYF
TGTGCCAGCAGCAGATTTGGACTGGCACTCGACGAGCAGTACTTC
>TRBJ1-4|.|TRBV5-4|.
CASSLDRREKLFF
TGTGCCAGCAGCTTGGACAGGCGAGAAAAACTGTTTTTT
>TRBJ1-2|.|TRBV5-1|TRBD1
CASSPTRGGDGYTF
TGCGCCAGCAGCCCGACGAGAGGGGGCGACGGCTACACCTTC
>TRBJ1-2|.|TRBV19|.
CASSISDPGEAPAGYTF
TGTGCCAGTAGTATTTCCGATCCGGGGGAGGCTCCGGCTGGCTACACCTTC
>TRBJ1-2|.|TRBV28|TRBD1
CASSARTGSDGYTF
TGTGCCAGCAGTGCCCGGACAGGGTCTGATGGCTACACCTTC
>TRBJ1-6|.|TRBV2|.
CASSEGQINSPLHF
TGTGCCAGCAGTGAAGGACAGATAAATTCACCCCTCCACTTT
>TRBJ1-6|.|TRBV2|.
CAREGDSYNSPLHF
TGTGCCAGAGAAGGGGACTCCTATAATTCACCCCTCCACTTT
>TRBJ2-7|.|TRBV2|.
CASRQTASYEQYF
TGTGCCAGCAGACAGACAGCGAGCTACGAGCAGTACTTC
>TRBJ2-3|.|TRBV7-9|.
CASSPSTVEGSDTQYF
TGTGCCAGCAGCCCCTCGACAGTGGAGGGGTCAGATACGCAGTATTTT
>TRBJ1-1|.|TRBV2|.
CASRGQNTEAFF
TGTGCCAGCAGGGGACAGAACACTGAAGCTTTCTTT
>TRBJ1-1|few|TRBV11-3|.
CASSPGGNTEAFF
TGTGCCAGCAGCCCCGGGGGAAACACTGAAGCTTTCTTT